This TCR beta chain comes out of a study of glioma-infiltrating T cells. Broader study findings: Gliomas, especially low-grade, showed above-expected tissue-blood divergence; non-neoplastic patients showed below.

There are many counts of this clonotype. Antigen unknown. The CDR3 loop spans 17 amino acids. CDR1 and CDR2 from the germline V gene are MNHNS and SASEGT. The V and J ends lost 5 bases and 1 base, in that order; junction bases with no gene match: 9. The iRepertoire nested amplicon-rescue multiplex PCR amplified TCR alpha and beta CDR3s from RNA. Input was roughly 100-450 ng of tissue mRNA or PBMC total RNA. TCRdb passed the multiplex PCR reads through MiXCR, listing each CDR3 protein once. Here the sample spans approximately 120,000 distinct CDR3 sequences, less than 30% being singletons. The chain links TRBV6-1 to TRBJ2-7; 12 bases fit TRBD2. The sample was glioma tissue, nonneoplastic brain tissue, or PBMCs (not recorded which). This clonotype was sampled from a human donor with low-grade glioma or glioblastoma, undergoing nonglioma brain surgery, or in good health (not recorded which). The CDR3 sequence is CASSLGLAGIGSYEQYF. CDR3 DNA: TGTGCCAGCAGTTTAGGACTAGCGGGAATCGGTTCCTACGAGCAGTACTTC.